Below, 20 T cell receptor beta chains from the same sample are listed, as sequenced in a study of cytomegalovirus exposure and HLA in healthy donors. The PCR employed 60 Vbeta primers together with 13 Jbeta primers. The repertoire was sequenced with immunoSEQ multiplex PCR; TCRdb's copy has only in-frame clones and lacks some. The sample holds about 150,000 clones, 75% to 85% seen once. The sample comprised PBMCs. The source is a man under 40 in good health and CMV-seropositive.

This clone occurred a few times. The rearrangement uses TRBV10-3 and TRBJ2-6, with 12 bases fitting TRBD2. The CDR3 runs to 18 residues. Germline CDR1 ENHRY, CDR2 SYGVKD. V was pared by 6 bases and J by 0 bases, with 6 bases of the junction left unmatched. CDR3 protein: CAISATSGGFSGANVLTF. For the CDR3, the DNA is TGTGCCATCAGCGCGACTAGCGGGGGATTCTCTGGGGCCAACGTCCTGACTTTC.

The chain links TRBV14 to TRBJ2-1; tentatively, D is TRBD2 (6 bases). This CDR3 is built from 15 residues. V shed 4 bases and J shed 2 bases, with 12 bases lying between them. Germline V gene lookup returns CDR1 SGHDN and CDR2 FVKESK. CDR3 loop: CASSRLVGTYNEQFF. The CDR3 nucleotides read TGTGCCAGCAGCCGACTAGTAGGAACCTACAATGAGCAGTTCTTC.

The chain has TRBV11-2 and TRBJ2-3, with 7 bases lining up with TRBD1. This CDR3 is 15 amino acids long. V was pared by 4 bases and J by 1 base, with 5 bases of the junction left unmatched. From germline, CDR1 is SGHAT and CDR2 FQNNGV. This chain's CDR3 is CASSSSGTGTDTQYF. DNA for the CDR3: TGTGCCAGCAGCTCCTCCGGGACAGGCACAGATACGCAGTATTTT.

V is TRBV5-4 and J is TRBJ2-5, with TRBD2 matching over 8 bases. Germline loops: CDR1 SGHNT, CDR2 YYREEE (reference sequence). This CDR3 has 14 residues. Trimming removed 1 base from V and 5 bases from J; junction bases left unmatched: 4. As DNA, the CDR3 is TGTGCCAGCAGCTTGCGGGGGGGACGGGAGACCCAGTACTTC. Translating gives CASSLRGGRETQYF.

CDR3 amino acids: CASSLGHSNTDTQYF. CDR3 sequence (DNA): TGTGCCAGCAGCTTGGGACACTCTAACACAGATACGCAGTATTTT. This chain uses TRBV11-3 with TRBJ2-3; D might be TRBD1 (6 bases). Between the trimmed V and J ends, which lost 3 bases and 2 bases, there was a span of 12 bases. The CDR3 totals 15 residues. CDR1 SGHNT and CDR2 YENEEA come from the germline V gene.

This chain connects TRBV5-1 to TRBJ2-1; 10 nucleotides line up with TRBD2. Germline V gene sequence: CDR1 SGHRS, CDR2 YFSETQ. The CDR3 covers 16 residues. V lost 2 bases to trimming and J lost 8 bases; unmatched junction nucleotides: 10. The CDR3 nucleotides read TGCGCCAGCAGCTTTGAAACTAGCGGGATAGAAGATGAGCAGTTCTTC. Translating gives CASSFETSGIEDEQFF. Looking up the rest from reference TRBV5-1 and TRBJ2-1 gives the full variable domain: KAGVTQTPRYLIKTRGQQVTLSCSPISGHRSVSWYQQTPGQGLQFLFEYFSETQRNKGNFPGRFSGRQFSNSRSEMNVSTLELGDSALYLCASSFETSGIEDEQFFGPGTRLTVL.

The chain recombines TRBV18 with TRBJ2-7; tentative D call: TRBD2 (5 bases). The germline V and J ends were trimmed by 4 bases and 4 bases, with 14 bases remaining between them. This CDR3 spans 14 amino acids. The V gene's germline CDR1 is KGHSH and CDR2 LQKENI. CDR3 loop: CASSLRAYFYEQYF. The CDR3 nucleotides read TGTGCCAGCTCACTGAGGGCGTACTTTTACGAGCAGTACTTC.

The chain joins TRBV7-3 to TRBJ2-7; 13 bases agree with TRBD2. The junction had 17 bases not matched to a gene; V was cut back by 2 bases and J by 7 bases. This CDR3 has 19 residues. Germline V gives CDR1 SGHTA, CDR2 FQGTGA. The DNA of the CDR3 is TGTGCCAGCAGCTTAGAAGACGGGACTAGCGGGATTCGGTTAGCGGAGCAGTACTTC. This gives the protein CASSLEDGTSGIRLAEQYF.

The chain is built from TRBV2 and TRBJ2-3, with TRBD2 identical over 9 bases. Germline CDR1 is SNHLY and CDR2 is FYNNEI. The CDR3 length is 15 residues. Unmatched junction bases numbered 14, after V lost 6 bases and J lost 10 bases. DNA for the CDR3: TGTGCCAGCAGGGCGAGCGGGGGGCCCCCTCTGGCGCAGTATTTT. This gives the protein CASRASGGPPLAQYF.

This clone appeared a single time. This chain links TRBV19 with TRBJ1-1; 7 bases align to TRBD1. This CDR3 spans 14 amino acids. CDR1 is LNHDA, CDR2 SQIVND, per germline (reference sequence). Germline trimming cut 7 bases from V and 0 bases from J; bases unmatched to any gene: 5. The CDR3 is CASTPTGLNTEAFF. In nucleotides, the CDR3 is TGTGCCAGTACCCCGACAGGGTTGAACACTGAAGCTTTCTTT.

V usage is TRBV7-2 and J usage is TRBJ1-2; weak D call: TRBD1 (5 bases). Germline V gene data show CDR1 as SGHTA and CDR2 as FQGNSA. Trimming pared 5 bases from V and 0 bases from J, leaving 16 bases between. The CDR3 totals 16 residues. The CDR3, as DNA: TGTGCCAGCAGCCAGACATCTGGGGCGACTAACTATGGCTACACCTTC. Translation gives CASSQTSGATNYGYTF.

The table lists this clone with a count of one. J is TRBJ2-7 and V is TRBV5-1, with 8 bases aligning to TRBD1. V lost 0 bases, J lost 4 bases, and 3 bases stayed unmatched. The CDR3 is 14 residues long. In germline, CDR1 is SGHRS, CDR2 YFSETQ. The CDR3 nucleotides read TGCGCCAGCAGCTTGGATACAGGGGGGTACGAGCAGTACTTC. Translation: CASSLDTGGYEQYF. The variable domain in full, with the rest retrieved from reference TRBV5-1 and TRBJ2-7, is KAGVTQTPRYLIKTRGQQVTLSCSPISGHRSVSWYQQTPGQGLQFLFEYFSETQRNKGNFPGRFSGRQFSNSRSEMNVSTLELGDSALYLCASSLDTGGYEQYFGPGTRLTVT.

This chain connects TRBV6-6 to TRBJ1-5; possibly TRBD1 for D (6 bases). Per germline, CDR1 MNHNY and CDR2 SVGAGI (reference sequence). The CDR3 is made up of 16 amino acids. Between the trimmed V and J ends, which lost 0 bases and 2 bases, there was a span of 11 bases. CDR3 sequence (DNA): TGTGCCAGCAGTTACTCGGACAGCCAGGGCAATCAGCCCCAGCATTTT. Its translation is CASSYSDSQGNQPQHF.

The chain uses TRBV9 and TRBJ2-7; the D gene is possibly TRBD1 (6 bases). This CDR3 contains 16 residues. Germline CDR1 and CDR2: SGDLS and YYNGEE. Trimming took off 4 bases at V and 0 bases at J, with 17 bases between the two ends. CDR3 in DNA: TGTGCCAGCAGCCACAGCGTGGGGGCTAGCTCCTACGAGCAGTACTTC. This sequence encodes CASSHSVGASSYEQYF.

The chain is built from TRBV28 and TRBJ2-7; TRBD1 is a possible D gene (7 bases). The ends were cut back, 1 base at V and 4 bases at J, with 17 bases in the middle. CDR3 length: 16 amino acids. CDR1 is MDHEN and CDR2 is SYDVKM in the germline V gene. The CDR3 DNA follows: TGTGCCAGCAGTTTATTACAGGGGCTGGGACTGTACGAGCAGTACTTC. It codes for CASSLLQGLGLYEQYF.

The chain combines TRBV7-8 with TRBJ2-1, with TRBD2 identical over 11 bases. V trimming: 1 base; J trimming: 10 bases; junction bases outside the gene matches: 3. The germline V gene encodes CDR1 SGHVS and CDR2 FQNEAQ. The CDR3 spans 14 residues. CDR3 sequence reads: CASSLGLAGGEQFF. The CDR3, as DNA: TGTGCCAGCAGCTTAGGGCTAGCGGGAGGAGAGCAGTTCTTC.

The CDR3 nucleotides read TGCGCCAGCAGCCAGCATCTAAGCTATGGCTACACCTTC. Protein: CASSQHLSYGYTF. The J gene is TRBJ1-2, the V gene TRBV4-1; D remains unclear. Germline V gives CDR1 MGHRA, CDR2 YSYEKL. This CDR3 is built from 13 residues. V lost 3 bases and J 4 bases, leaving 9 bases between the germline ends.

The V and J genes are TRBV28 and TRBJ1-2; 9 bases map to TRBD1. CDR1 MDHEN and CDR2 SYDVKM come from the germline V gene. Trimming removed 4 bases from V and 8 bases from J; junction bases left unmatched: 11. The CDR3 totals 15 residues. CDR3 nucleotides: TGTGCCAGCAGTTCCGGGACAGGGCCTCCGGGGGGCTACACCTTC. Amino acid sequence: CASSSGTGPPGGYTF.

This clone was detected only once. CDR3 sequence: CASRLVGGRGYNEQFF. CDR3 nucleotide sequence: TGTGCCAGCAGACTAGTAGGCGGGAGAGGCTACAATGAGCAGTTCTTC. The chain links TRBV11-2 to TRBJ2-1; TRBD2 matches 7 bases. The CDR3 runs 16 residues. CDR1 and CDR2 from the germline V gene are SGHAT and FQNNGV. The V and J ends lost 6 bases and 3 bases, in that order; junction bases with no gene match: 11.

The rearrangement links TRBV5-4 to TRBJ2-5; tentatively, D is TRBD2 (6 bases). The CDR3 sequence is 15 residues long. The V gene lost 3 bases and the J gene lost 0 bases, with 12 bases spanning the gap. CDR1 and CDR2 (germline): SGHNT, YYREEE (reference sequence). CDR3 amino acids: CASSSPGLDQETQYF. The CDR3 DNA reads TGTGCCAGCAGCTCACCGGGACTGGACCAAGAGACCCAGTACTTC.